Presented here are 3 T cell receptor beta chains from one specimen sequenced in a study of technical replicates of blood from several donors. The repertoire was sequenced with immunoSEQ multiplex PCR; TCRdb's copy has only in-frame clones and lacks some. This sample carries 70,000 or so clones, 88% of them seen once, and the ten largest clones take about 4.6%. Sample: PBMCs. The receptors come from a human donor in good health. Some clones in this sample may be carry-over from other donors' samples.

This clone was seen a handful of times. This chain links TRBV6-5 with TRBJ1-6; 9 nucleotides agree with TRBD1. This CDR3 has 15 amino acids. The germline gives CDR1 MNHEY, CDR2 SVGAGI. V was pared by 7 bases and J by 10 bases, with 11 bases of the junction left unmatched. The chain's CDR3 is CASNEGDRVGSPLHF. The CDR3 DNA follows: TGTGCCAGCAACGAAGGGGACAGGGTAGGGTCACCCCTCCACTTT.

The chain carries TRBV4-3 and TRBJ2-7; TRBD2 matches at 8 bases. Germline values: CDR1 LGHNA, CDR2 YSLEER. J gave up 6 bases and V 0 bases, and 7 bases lay outside the gene matches. The CDR3 is 15 residues long. The CDR3 nucleotides are TGCGCCAGCAGCCAAGATCGGGAGGGTAATGCCGAGCAGTACTTC. Residues: CASSQDREGNAEQYF.

The CDR3 sequence is CATSRGRGANEKLFF. The CDR3 DNA is TGTGCCACCAGCAGGGGACGGGGGGCTAATGAAAAACTGTTTTTT. The genes are TRBV15 and TRBJ1-4; D might be TRBD1 (5 bases). Per germline, CDR1 LNHNV and CDR2 YYDKDF (reference sequence). The CDR3 spans 15 residues. Trimming removed 3 bases at V and 3 bases at J, with 11 bases between.